This is a list of T cell receptor beta chains from one sample in a study of sequential checkpoint blockade in melanoma. The data were produced by immunoSEQ multiplex PCR, yet TCRdb's version contains in-frame clones alone and is incomplete. The table has 13,000 to 15,000 clones, 52% seen once. Sequencing was performed on CD8+ T cells sorted from blood (inferred from file names), taken from a patient given nivolumab and ipilimumab in sequence. These receptors were obtained from a human donor with melanoma. CDR3s include the opening cysteine and the closing phenylalanine or tryptophan. A D gene is named only where the DNA matches it firmly. Some rows mark clone size as missing; the rest say once, few, many or name a class of expanded clone.

v_gene,j_gene,d_gene,abundance,CDR3nt,CDR3aa
TRBV4-1,TRBJ2-1,TRBD1,few,TGCGCCAGCAGCGAATTCGCAGGGGGCTCTTACAATGAGCAGTTCTTC,CASSEFAGGSYNEQFF
TRBV4-1,TRBJ1-3,TRBD1,few,TGCGCCAGCAGCCAAGAGACAGGGATCTCTGGAAACACCATATATTTT,CASSQETGISGNTIYF
TRBV30,TRBJ1-2,NA,NA,TGTGCCTGGGACAGTAACTATGGCTACACCTTC,CAWDSNYGYTF
TRBV7-7,TRBJ2-5,NA,few,TGTGCCAGCAGCTTGTTGCAGGGGGGAGAAGAGACCCAGTACTTC,CASSLLQGGEETQYF
TRBV2,TRBJ2-7,TRBD1,NA,TGTGCCAGCAGTGATGACAGGGGCTACGAGCAGTACTTC,CASSDDRGYEQYF
TRBV11-3,TRBJ2-1,TRBD1,NA,TGTGCCAGCAGCTCAGTTAGACAGGGGGAATTCAATGAGCAGTTCTTC,CASSSVRQGEFNEQFF
TRBV10-2,TRBJ2-2,TRBD1,NA,TGCGCCAGCGAGACAGGGCCCGGGGAGCTGTTTTTT,CASETGPGELFF
TRBV28,TRBJ2-1,NA,few,TGTGCCAGCAGTTTCCCGGGAAGCCTCAAGGACAATGAGCAGTTCTTC,CASSFPGSLKDNEQFF
TRBV2,TRBJ2-2,NA,NA,TGTGCCAGCAGTGCGGGACAAAAGGCACCCGGGGAGCTGTTTTTT,CASSAGQKAPGELFF
TRBV5-3,TRBJ2-7,TRBD2,NA,TGTGCCAGCAGCTTCGGGGGGTCCCGACTCTGGGAGCAGTACTTC,CASSFGGSRLWEQYF
TRBV7-9,TRBJ1-2,TRBD1,NA,TGTGCCAGCAGCAGGGGACAGGGGTTTTTTGGCTACACCTTC,CASSRGQGFFGYTF
TRBV9,TRBJ1-6,TRBD1,few,TGTGCCAGCAGCCCTCGGACAGGAGACCATTATAATTCACCCCTCCACTTT,CASSPRTGDHYNSPLHF
TRBV6-9,TRBJ2-2,NA,NA,TGTGCCAGCAGTTATTCGACGGACACGGCCAACACCGGGGAGCTGTTTTTT,CASSYSTDTANTGELFF
TRBV27,TRBJ2-1,NA,few,TGTGCCAGCAGTTTATCACAGGGTAGCGAGCAGTTCTTC,CASSLSQGSEQFF
TRBV19,TRBJ2-1,TRBD2,NA,TGTGCCAGTAGCACACCCGGGTTAGCGGGGTACAATGAGCAGTTCTTC,CASSTPGLAGYNEQFF
TRBV6-1,TRBJ2-7,TRBD2,NA,TGTGCCAGCAGTGAAAGGCTAGCGGGGTCCTACGAGCAGTACTTC,CASSERLAGSYEQYF
TRBV28,TRBJ1-5,TRBD1,few,TGTGCCAGCAGTTTACACCCCGGGACAGGGGAACGCAATCAGCCCCAGCATTTT,CASSLHPGTGERNQPQHF
TRBV7-6,TRBJ1-1,NA,NA,TGTGCCAGCAGCCAAGGGACAAGTCACACTGAAGCTTTCTTT,CASSQGTSHTEAFF
TRBV2,TRBJ1-3,NA,NA,TGTGCCAGCAGTCGACGGGGTCAAAACTCTGGAAACACCATATATTTT,CASSRRGQNSGNTIYF
TRBV27,TRBJ2-4,NA,NA,TGTGCCAGCAGTAGGGACACGTCAAACTGGAACATTCAGTACTTC,CASSRDTSNWNIQYF
TRBV6-5,TRBJ2-7,TRBD1,NA,TGTGCCAGCAGTGGAGGGACAGGCTCCTACGAGCAGTACTTC,CASSGGTGSYEQYF
TRBV11-1,TRBJ2-7,TRBD1,NA,TGTGCCAGCAGCCCAAGGGACAGGGAGGGCGAGCAGTACTTC,CASSPRDREGEQYF
TRBV13,TRBJ2-1,NA,NA,TGTGCCAGCAGCAGAGGACAGTCAAATGAGCAGTTCTTC,CASSRGQSNEQFF
TRBV29-1,TRBJ1-2,NA,few,TGCAGCGTTGTGCCTTGGGAGGGGGGCTATGGCTACACCTTC,CSVVPWEGGYGYTF
TRBV6-6,TRBJ1-1,NA,few,TGTGCCAGCAGTTTAACAGGGTTGAACACTGAAGCTTTCTTT,CASSLTGLNTEAFF
TRBV29-1,TRBJ2-1,TRBD1,NA,TGCAGCGGCCGGACAGGGAATTCCTACAATGAGCAGTTCTTC,CSGRTGNSYNEQFF
TRBV19,TRBJ2-7,NA,NA,TGTGCCAGTAGTTCCGGGAACTACGAGCAGTACTTC,CASSSGNYEQYF
TRBV12-5,TRBJ2-1,TRBD1,NA,TGTGCTAGTGGAGAGGGGACAGCTCACAATGAGCAGTTCTTC,CASGEGTAHNEQFF
TRBV19,TRBJ1-1,TRBD1,NA,TGTGCCAGTAGTATAGATGGGACAGGGATCCGGGGCACTGAAGCTTTCTTT,CASSIDGTGIRGTEAFF
TRBV27,TRBJ2-1,TRBD1,NA,TGTGCCAGCAGTTTATGGGGACAGGGTGGTGGGGAGCAGTTCTTC,CASSLWGQGGGEQFF
TRBV11-2,TRBJ2-1,TRBD2,NA,TGTGCCAGCAGCTGGGCAGCGGGGGGCCTCTACAATGAGCAGTTCTTC,CASSWAAGGLYNEQFF
TRBV7-9,TRBJ1-2,TRBD1,NA,TGTGCCAGCAGCTTATGGGACAGAGGCTACACCTTC,CASSLWDRGYTF
TRBV30,TRBJ1-2,TRBD1,few,TGTGCCTGGAGTGTACAGGGGACCTATGGCTACACCTTC,CAWSVQGTYGYTF
TRBV5-6,TRBJ2-7,NA,NA,TGTGCCAGCAGCCCGGACAGCTCCTACGAGCAGTACTTC,CASSPDSSYEQYF
TRBV27,TRBJ1-2,NA,NA,TGTGCCAGCAGGACACTGAATGGCTACACCTTC,CASRTLNGYTF
TRBV19,TRBJ2-1,NA,medium-sized,TGTGCCAGTAGTATCACTGGACTCTCCTACAATGAGCAGTTCTTC,CASSITGLSYNEQFF
TRBV1,TRBJ1-4,NA,medium-sized,TGCACCAGCAGCCAAGAAGTCAGGGGCGATGAAAAACTGTTTTTT,CTSSQEVRGDEKLFF
TRBV30,TRBJ1-1,NA,NA,TGTGCCTGGAGTGTTATCGGGGGGCCCACTGAAGCTTTCTTT,CAWSVIGGPTEAFF
TRBV10-3,TRBJ1-1,NA,NA,TGTGCCATCAGTAAGCCCTTTTCGGGGGGTTCTGAAGCTTTCTTT,CAISKPFSGGSEAFF
TRBV2,TRBJ2-7,TRBD1,NA,TGTGCCAGCAGTCCTACTATGTCTGTGGGACAGGGGCTCTACGAGCAGTACTTC,CASSPTMSVGQGLYEQYF
TRBV7-3,TRBJ2-7,NA,NA,TGTGCCAGCAGCTCAGGGTTTACGGGTCTTTACGAGCAGTACTTC,CASSSGFTGLYEQYF
TRBV11-2,TRBJ1-6,NA,NA,TGTGCCAGCAGCTTAGATTTGATAGGAGGGTCCTATAATTCACCCCTCCACTTT,CASSLDLIGGSYNSPLHF
TRBV28,TRBJ1-6,NA,NA,TGTGCCAGCAGCTCACTGACGGCGGGTAATTCACCCCTCCACTTT,CASSSLTAGNSPLHF
TRBV11-2,TRBJ2-7,TRBD2,NA,TGTGCCAGCAGCTTGGGACTAGAGCCTCACTACGAGCAGTACTTC,CASSLGLEPHYEQYF
TRBV20-1,TRBJ2-7,TRBD2,NA,TGCAGTGCGGGACTAGCCGATGAGCAGTACTTC,CSAGLADEQYF